The 22 T cell receptor beta chains in this list originate from one sample, sequenced in a study of shared clonotypes between healthy human individuals. Sequencing was performed with immunoSEQ multiplex PCR; in TCRdb, only in-frame clones are kept and a portion is missing. The sample yields around 940,000 clones, less than 85% seen once. Sequencing input: memory CD4+ T cells sorted from blood. Specified subset: CD45RA-negative fraction. Receptor source: a man aged 18 to 29 in good health.

This clone was seen only once. The genes are TRBV11-2 and TRBJ2-4; TRBD2 aligns across 8 bases. The J segment lost 9 bases and the V segment lost 3 bases, leaving 10 bases of the junction unmatched. The CDR3 loop spans 15 amino acids. In germline, CDR1 is SGHAT, CDR2 FQNNGV. CDR3 bases: TGTGCCAGCAGCTTCATGGCCGGGGGGGAGGGCATTCAGTACTTC. Translated, it gives CASSFMAGGEGIQYF.

The rearrangement joins TRBV5-1 to TRBJ2-7; TRBD1 agrees at 8 bases. V dropped 5 bases and J dropped 3; count of bases not matched to a gene: 13. The length of the CDR3 is 16 residues. Germline V gene data show CDR1 as SGHRS and CDR2 as YFSETQ. The CDR3 nucleotides are TGCGCCAGCAGTTATACGCCAGGGGGCGCTAACTACGAGCAGTACTTC. This codes for CASSYTPGGANYEQYF.

V and J are TRBV30 and TRBJ2-1, with D perhaps matching TRBD2 (5 bases). Looked up from germline, CDR1 is GTSNPN and CDR2 is SVGIG (reference sequence). V was pared by 1 base and J by 0 bases, with 10 bases between. The CDR3 contains 15 residues. Here the CDR3 reads CAWSAGSDSYNEQFF. The CDR3 nucleotides are TGTGCCTGGAGTGCTGGTAGCGACTCCTACAATGAGCAGTTCTTC.

The rearrangement links TRBV5-4 to TRBJ1-1; D unclear. Germline CDR1 reads SGHNT; CDR2 reads YYREEE (reference sequence). The CDR3 runs 11 residues. Trimming pared 7 bases from V and 3 bases from J, leaving 7 bases between. CDR3 sequence: CASRRDTEAFF. CDR3 sequence (DNA): TGTGCCAGCCGCAGAGACACTGAAGCTTTCTTT.

The chain has TRBV2 and TRBJ2-7; 15 bases line up with TRBD2. This CDR3 contains 16 residues. J lost 7 bases, V lost 5 bases, and 9 bases had no gene match. Germline CDR1 reads SNHLY; CDR2 reads FYNNEI. DNA of the CDR3: TGTGCCAGCAGTTTCGGACTAGCGGGAGGGCCGGGGGAGCAGTACTTC. Translating gives CASSFGLAGGPGEQYF.

This chain links TRBV5-1 with TRBJ2-7; 7 nucleotides line up with TRBD1. This CDR3 is 15 amino acids long. Unmatched junction bases numbered 5, after V lost 0 bases and J lost 2 bases. Germline V gene data show CDR1 as SGHRS and CDR2 as YFSETQ. The CDR3 DNA is TGCGCCAGCAGCTTGGCGACAGGGTTAGCCTACGAGCAGTACTTC. Protein sequence: CASSLATGLAYEQYF. The whole variable domain, remainder taken from reference TRBV5-1 and TRBJ2-7, is KAGVTQTPRYLIKTRGQQVTLSCSPISGHRSVSWYQQTPGQGLQFLFEYFSETQRNKGNFPGRFSGRQFSNSRSEMNVSTLELGDSALYLCASSLATGLAYEQYFGPGTRLTVT.

The J gene is TRBJ2-5, the V gene TRBV6-1; possibly TRBD1 or TRBD2 for D (6 bases each). Trimming took 5 bases from V and 9 from J, leaving 22 bases between them. The CDR3 contains 15 residues. Germline CDR1 and CDR2: MNHNS and SASEGT. The CDR3 nucleotides are TGTGCCAGCAGTCCCGACAGGACCGCCTGGGGGGCCCAGTACTTC. Its translation is CASSPDRTAWGAQYF.

V gene TRBV5-4 combines with J gene TRBJ1-3; D is undetermined. This CDR3 is built from 17 residues. Germline V gives CDR1 SGHNT, CDR2 YYREEE (reference sequence). Trimming stripped 4 bases from V and 0 bases from J, with 17 bases between. The CDR3 here is CASSPGGVRFSGNTIYF. In nucleotides, the CDR3 is TGTGCCAGCAGCCCCGGAGGAGTACGCTTCTCTGGAAACACCATATATTTT. The whole variable domain, remainder taken from reference TRBV5-4 and TRBJ1-3, is ETGVTQSPTHLIKTRGQQVTLRCSSQSGHNTVSWYQQALGQGPQFIFQYYREEENGRGNFPPRFSGLQFPNYSSELNVNALELDDSALYLCASSPGGVRFSGNTIYFGEGSWLTVV.

The chain has TRBV5-1 and TRBJ2-7, with no clear D. This CDR3 has 14 residues. The germline V gene encodes CDR1 SGHRS and CDR2 YFSETQ. V lost 0 bases and J lost 5, with 12 bases in between. The CDR3 bases are TGCGCCAGCAGCTTGGCGGAAGAGGTCCACGAGCAGTACTTC. This sequence encodes CASSLAEEVHEQYF.

The chain carries TRBV29-1 and TRBJ2-1; D perhaps matches TRBD1 (6 bases). CDR1 is SQVTM, CDR2 ANQGSEA, per germline. The CDR3 runs to 13 residues. The V end lost 3 bases, the J end lost 5 bases, and 11 bases lay between the germline ends. The CDR3 loop is CSVDGDIDNEQFF. The CDR3 nucleotides are TGCAGCGTTGATGGGGACATAGACAATGAGCAGTTCTTC.

The rearrangement joins TRBV28 to TRBJ1-2; 7 bases agree with TRBD1. The CDR3 is made up of 14 amino acids. Germline trimming cut 2 bases from V and 5 bases from J; bases unmatched to any gene: 5. Germline V gene data show CDR1 as MDHEN and CDR2 as SYDVKM. The CDR3 is CASSLRGPAYGYTF. The CDR3 nucleotides read TGTGCCAGCAGTTTAAGGGGGCCTGCATATGGCTACACCTTC.

The J gene is TRBJ2-5, the V gene TRBV29-1, with D perhaps TRBD2 (5 bases). This CDR3 region has 12 residues. Trimming took off 4 bases at V and 2 bases at J, with 8 bases between the two ends. Per germline, CDR1 SQVTM and CDR2 ANQGSEA. CDR3 sequence: CSVGTFQETQYF. The CDR3 DNA is TGCAGCGTTGGGACTTTTCAAGAGACCCAGTACTTC.

The V gene is TRBV7-2, the J gene TRBJ2-1; the D gene is possibly TRBD2 (6 bases). The germline CDR1 and CDR2 sequences are SGHTA and FQGNSA. Trimming removed 3 bases at V and 6 bases at J, with 9 bases between. CDR3 size: 13 residues. CDR3 in DNA: TGTGCCAGCAGCTTGGCGGGGTCCAATGAGCAGTTCTTC. Amino acid sequence: CASSLAGSNEQFF.

Of note for this clone: Other DNA sequences in this specimen translate into the identical CDR3. The chain recombines TRBV7-2 with TRBJ2-2, with D possibly called TRBD1 or TRBD2 (5 bases each). Per the germline V gene, CDR1 is SGHTA and CDR2 is FQGNSA. V gave up 6 bases and J gave up 2 bases, with 16 bases separating them. The CDR3 spans 16 residues. CDR3 in DNA: TGTGCCAGCAGTCCACCCGGGACCAGAAACACCGGGGAGCTGTTTTTT. Its protein is CASSPPGTRNTGELFF.

The chain links TRBV19 to TRBJ2-4; D is perhaps TRBD2 (5 bases). The CDR3 consists of 16 residues. V gave up 4 bases and J gave up 5 bases, with 18 bases separating them. Per germline, CDR1 LNHDA and CDR2 SQIVND (reference sequence). Written as DNA, the CDR3 is TGTGCCAGTAGTAGAGGGCGGGCTGGTGGTGAAAACATTCAGTACTTC. This sequence encodes CASSRGRAGGENIQYF.

On this clone itself: The sample carries other DNA sequences with the same CDR3. Here the CDR3 DNA reads TGTGCCTGGAGTGTAGGGACAGGGGGTTACGAGCAGTACTTC. Translated, it gives CAWSVGTGGYEQYF. This sequence joins TRBV30 and TRBJ2-7; 11 bases are shared with TRBD1. Trimming at V came to 0 bases and at J to 4 bases, leaving 2 bases not matched to a gene. The CDR3 length is 14 residues. Germline loops: CDR1 GTSNPN, CDR2 SVGIG (reference sequence).

This chain links TRBV30 with TRBJ1-1; D ambiguous. This CDR3 is 13 amino acids long. V was shortened by 0 bases and J by 4 bases, with 9 bases between the two germline ends. Germline V gene sequence: CDR1 GTSNPN, CDR2 SVGIG (reference sequence). The CDR3 loop reads CAWSVGRSTEAFF. As DNA, the CDR3 is TGTGCCTGGAGTGTAGGTCGGAGCACTGAAGCTTTCTTT.

The J gene is TRBJ2-7, the V gene TRBV5-1, with D perhaps TRBD2 (6 bases). Trimming cost V 0 bases and J 3 bases, with 7 bases left between them. Per the germline V gene, CDR1 is SGHRS and CDR2 is YFSETQ. The CDR3 length is 13 residues. CDR3 nucleotides: TGCGCCAGCAGCTTGGGACTAGTCTACGAGCAGTACTTC. Protein: CASSLGLVYEQYF.

The rearrangement joins TRBV9 to TRBJ2-5, with D perhaps given as TRBD1 or TRBD2 (5 bases each). Trimming took off 0 bases at V and 3 bases at J, with 15 bases between the two ends. This CDR3 is built from 16 residues. The germline V gene encodes CDR1 SGDLS and CDR2 YYNGEE. The CDR3 coding sequence is TGTGCCAGCAGCGTAGAGTCAGGGAGTGGGGAAGAGACCCAGTACTTC. As protein: CASSVESGSGEETQYF.

V usage is TRBV6-5 and J usage is TRBJ2-2, with 11 bases fitting TRBD2. This CDR3 region has 16 residues. J was trimmed by 6 bases and V by 0 bases; bases with no gene match: 3. CDR1 MNHEY and CDR2 SVGAGI come from the germline V gene. CDR3 protein: CASSYSGSGRAGELFF. For the CDR3, the DNA is TGTGCCAGCAGTTACTCGGGTAGCGGGAGGGCCGGGGAGCTGTTTTTT.

This clone has more than one count but fewer than ten. The rearrangement uses TRBV30 and TRBJ1-3; D remains ambiguous. Germline loops: CDR1 GTSNPN, CDR2 SVGIG (reference sequence). This CDR3 spans 14 amino acids. The V and J ends lost 3 bases and 1 base respectively, with 10 bases between them. This CDR3 is CAWRLARSGNTIYF. Written as DNA, the CDR3 is TGTGCCTGGAGGCTAGCACGATCTGGAAACACCATATATTTT.

The chain carries TRBV7-2 and TRBJ1-1; D unresolved. Between the trimmed V and J ends, which lost 3 bases and 2 bases, there was a span of 10 bases. The CDR3 has 14 residues. The V gene's germline CDR1 is SGHTA and CDR2 FQGNSA. The CDR3 bases are TGTGCCAGCAGCTTGGGGTCAGGTAACACTGAAGCTTTCTTT. This translates into CASSLGSGNTEAFF.